This T cell receptor (beta chain) was sequenced for a study of blood T cell repertoires in COVID-19. Study details: The United States, Italy and Spain were the sources of the acute and convalescent COVID-19 samples. From T cells, B-cell-depleted T cells, or PBMCs came the material, which was cDNA or gDNA.

In the original processing: Reference gene primer amplification yielded estimated nucleated cell counts. The method was immunoSEQ multiplex PCR; TCRdb's version includes in-frame clones alone and lacks a portion of them. The DNA was the basis for D and trimming; V, J and clone size are from that table. Of roughly 160,000 clones detected, 88% appear once; the ten largest clones hold 2% to 2.5%. The germline gives CDR1 LGHNA, CDR2 YSLEER. V lost 4 bases to trimming and J lost 4 bases; unmatched junction nucleotides: 13. The CDR3 is made up of 16 amino acids. The clonotype comes from a man in his fifties who had recovered from COVID-19. The specimen was peripheral blood. V gene TRBV4-3 combines with J gene TRBJ2-7, with 7 positions matching TRBD2. The CDR3 reads CASSPAHRSGNYEQYF. The CDR3 nucleotides read TGCGCCAGCAGCCCCGCCCATAGGAGCGGGAATTACGAGCAGTACTTC.